The present T cell receptor (beta chain) was sequenced within a study of blood T cell repertoires in COVID-19. Whole-study context: Samples came from the United States, Italy and Spain, spanning acute and convalescent COVID-19. In each case, the material was cDNA or gDNA derived from T cells, B-cell-depleted T cells, or PBMCs.

Assay: immunoSEQ multiplex PCR; the TCRdb copy retains only in-frame clones and omits some. Found here are under 200,000 clones, approximately 90% of them singletons; the top ten hold approximately 5%. Enrolled during active infection, Seattle patients were then followed longitudinally. The CDR3 length is 13 residues. Trimming took off 2 bases at V and 6 bases at J, with 10 bases between the two ends. CDR1 MNHNY and CDR2 SVGAGI come from the germline V gene (reference sequence). This TCR was recovered from a man between 18 and 29 years old with COVID-19, enrolled during active disease. Sequenced sample: peripheral blood. The rearrangement joins TRBV6-6 to TRBJ1-2, with D unclear. Written as DNA, the CDR3 is TGTGCCAGCAGTTACGCGGGAATAGATGGCTACACCTTC. Its protein is CASSYAGIDGYTF.